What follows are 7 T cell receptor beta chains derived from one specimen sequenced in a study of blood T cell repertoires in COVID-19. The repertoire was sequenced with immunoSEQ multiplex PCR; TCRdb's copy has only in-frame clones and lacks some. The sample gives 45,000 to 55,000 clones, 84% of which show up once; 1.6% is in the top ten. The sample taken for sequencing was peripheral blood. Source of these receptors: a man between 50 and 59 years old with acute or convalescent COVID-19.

The CDR3 loop is CASSPLGGVLGETQYF. The CDR3 nucleotides read TGTGCCAGCTCACCGCTAGGGGGAGTGTTAGGAGAGACCCAGTACTTC. The V gene is TRBV18, the J gene TRBJ2-5; D may be TRBD1 (6 bases). Germline lookup yields CDR1 KGHSH and CDR2 LQKENI. This CDR3 spans 16 amino acids. V was shortened by 3 bases and J by 4 bases, with 18 bases between the two germline ends.

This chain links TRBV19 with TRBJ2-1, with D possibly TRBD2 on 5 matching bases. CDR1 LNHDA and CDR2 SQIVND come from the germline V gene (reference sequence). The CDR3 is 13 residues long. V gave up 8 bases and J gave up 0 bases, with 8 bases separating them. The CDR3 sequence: CASRGASYNEQFF. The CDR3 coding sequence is TGTGCCAGTCGGGGAGCCTCCTACAATGAGCAGTTCTTC. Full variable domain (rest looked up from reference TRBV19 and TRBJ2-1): DGGITQSPKYLFRKEGQNVTLSCEQNLNHDAMYWYRQDPGQGLRLIYYSQIVNDFQKGDIAEGYSVSREKKESFPLTVTSAQKNPTAFYLCASRGASYNEQFFGPGTRLTVL.

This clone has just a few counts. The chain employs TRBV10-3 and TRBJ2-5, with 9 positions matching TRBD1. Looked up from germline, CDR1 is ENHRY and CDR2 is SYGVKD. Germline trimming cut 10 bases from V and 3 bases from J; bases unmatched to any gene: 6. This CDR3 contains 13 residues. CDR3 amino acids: CATGGQGKETQYF. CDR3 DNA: TGTGCCACCGGGGGACAGGGCAAAGAGACCCAGTACTTC.

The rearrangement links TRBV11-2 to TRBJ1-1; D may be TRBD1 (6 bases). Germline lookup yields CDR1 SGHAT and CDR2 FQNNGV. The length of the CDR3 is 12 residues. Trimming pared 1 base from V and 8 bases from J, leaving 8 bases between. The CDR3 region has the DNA TGTGCCAGCAGCTTAGCAGGGGAAGAAGCTTTCTTT. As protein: CASSLAGEEAFF.

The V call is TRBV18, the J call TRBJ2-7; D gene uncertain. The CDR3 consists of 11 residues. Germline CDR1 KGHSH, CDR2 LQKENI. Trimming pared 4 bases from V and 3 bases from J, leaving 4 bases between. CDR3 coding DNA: TGTGCCAGCTCACTGCGCTACGAGCAGTACTTC. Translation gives CASSLRYEQYF.

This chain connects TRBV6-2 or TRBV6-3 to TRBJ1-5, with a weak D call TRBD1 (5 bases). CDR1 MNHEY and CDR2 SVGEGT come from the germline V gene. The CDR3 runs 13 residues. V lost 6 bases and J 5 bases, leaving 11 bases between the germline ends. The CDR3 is CASSLWGDQPQHF. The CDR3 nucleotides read TGTGCCAGCAGCCTCTGGGGGGATCAGCCCCAGCATTTT.

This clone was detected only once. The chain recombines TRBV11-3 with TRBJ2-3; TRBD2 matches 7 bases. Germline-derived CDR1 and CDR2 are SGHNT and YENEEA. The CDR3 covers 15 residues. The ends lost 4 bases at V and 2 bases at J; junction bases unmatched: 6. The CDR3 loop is CASSSSGTTTDTQYF. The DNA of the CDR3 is TGTGCCAGCAGCTCATCCGGGACTACCACAGATACGCAGTATTTT.